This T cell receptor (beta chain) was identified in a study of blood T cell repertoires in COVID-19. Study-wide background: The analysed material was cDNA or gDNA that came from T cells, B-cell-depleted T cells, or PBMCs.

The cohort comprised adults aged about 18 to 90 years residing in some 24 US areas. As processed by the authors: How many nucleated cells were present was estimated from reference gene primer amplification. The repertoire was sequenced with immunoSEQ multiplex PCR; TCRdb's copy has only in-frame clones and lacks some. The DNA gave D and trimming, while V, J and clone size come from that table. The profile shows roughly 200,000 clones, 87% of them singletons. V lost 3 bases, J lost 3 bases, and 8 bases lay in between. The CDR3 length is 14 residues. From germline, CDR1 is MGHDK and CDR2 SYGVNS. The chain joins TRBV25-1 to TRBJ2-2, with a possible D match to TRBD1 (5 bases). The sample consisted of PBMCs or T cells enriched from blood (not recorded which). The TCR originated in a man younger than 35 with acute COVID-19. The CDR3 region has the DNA TGTGCCAGCAGTGACCCCAGGGACACCGGGGAGCTGTTTTTT. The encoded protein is CASSDPRDTGELFF. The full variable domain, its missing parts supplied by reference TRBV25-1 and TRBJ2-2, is EADIYQTPRYLVIGTGKKITLECSQTMGHDKMYWYQQDPGMELHLIHYSYGVNSTEKGDLSSESTVSRIRTEHFPLTLESARPSHTSQYLCASSDPRDTGELFFGEGSRLTVL.